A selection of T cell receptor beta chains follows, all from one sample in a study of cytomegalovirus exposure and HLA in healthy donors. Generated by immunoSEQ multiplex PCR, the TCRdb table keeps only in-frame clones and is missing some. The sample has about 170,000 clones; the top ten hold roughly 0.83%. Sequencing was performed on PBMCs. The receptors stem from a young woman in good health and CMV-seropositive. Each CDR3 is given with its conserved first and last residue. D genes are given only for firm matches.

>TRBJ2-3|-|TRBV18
CASGGGAGDTQYF
TGTGCCAGCGGAGGCGGAGCGGGAGATACGCAGTATTTT
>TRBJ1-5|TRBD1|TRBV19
CASDRASSNQPQHF
TGTGCCTCAGACAGGGCGAGTAGCAATCAGCCCCAGCATTTT
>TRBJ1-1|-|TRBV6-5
CASRLGPEAFF
TGTGCCAGCAGGCTGGGCCCAGAAGCTTTCTTT
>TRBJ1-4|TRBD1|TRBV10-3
CAISDRRLDRGSEKLFF
TGTGCCATCAGCGACCGAAGATTGGACAGGGGATCGGAAAAACTGTTTTTT
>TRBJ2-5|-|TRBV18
CASSPGQQETQYF
TGTGCCAGCTCACCGGGACAACAAGAGACCCAGTACTTC
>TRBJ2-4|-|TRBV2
CASTDAGSLYF
TGTGCCAGCACGGACGCGGGGAGTCTCTACTTC
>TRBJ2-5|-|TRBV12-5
CASGLIEETQYF
TGTGCTAGTGGTTTGATTGAGGAGACCCAGTACTTC
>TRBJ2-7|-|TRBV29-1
CSVTSSYEQYF
TGCAGCGTTACAAGCTCCTACGAGCAGTACTTC
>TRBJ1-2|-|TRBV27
CASITTGYCGYTF
TGTGCCAGCATTACCACAGGGTATTGTGGCTACACCTTC
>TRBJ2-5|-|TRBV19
CASRGLGSQETQYF
TGTGCCAGCAGGGGCCTAGGATCTCAAGAGACCCAGTACTTC
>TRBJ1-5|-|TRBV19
CASSIKETVGYQPQHF
TGTGCCAGTAGTATAAAGGAGACAGTGGGCTATCAGCCCCAGCATTTT
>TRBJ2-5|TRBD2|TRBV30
CAWITSGGETQYF
TGTGCCTGGATAACTAGCGGGGGGGAGACCCAGTACTTC
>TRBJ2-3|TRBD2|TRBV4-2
CASRRGTSGPDTQYF
TGTGCCAGCAGACGCGGGACTAGCGGGCCGGATACGCAGTATTTT
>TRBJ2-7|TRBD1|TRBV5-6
CASSTGTDTYEQYF
TGTGCCAGCAGCACAGGGACAGACACCTACGAGCAGTACTTC
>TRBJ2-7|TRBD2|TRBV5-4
CASSAASGGYEQYF
TGTGCCAGCAGCGCGGCTAGCGGAGGATACGAGCAGTACTTC
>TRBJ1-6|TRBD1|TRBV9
CASSVGWTGGSPLHF
TGTGCCAGCAGCGTAGGTTGGACAGGCGGTTCACCCCTCCACTTT
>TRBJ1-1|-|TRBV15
CATSRGGEGVNTEAFF
TGTGCCACCAGCAGAGGAGGTGAAGGGGTTAACACTGAAGCTTTCTTT
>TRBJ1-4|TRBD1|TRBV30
CAWNRDRVVSGEKLFF
TGTGCCTGGAACCGGGACAGGGTCGTTTCGGGCGAAAAACTGTTTTTT
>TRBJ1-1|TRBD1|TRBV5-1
CASSRDRGPLNTEAFF
TGCGCCAGCAGCCGGGACAGGGGTCCTTTGAACACTGAAGCTTTCTTT
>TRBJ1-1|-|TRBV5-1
CASRPYTEIRFGAFF
TGCGCCAGCAGGCCATATACAGAGATCCGATTTGGGGCTTTCTTT
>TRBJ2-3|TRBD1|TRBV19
CASSTGQGHTDTQYF
TGTGCCAGTAGTACCGGACAGGGACACACAGATACGCAGTATTTT
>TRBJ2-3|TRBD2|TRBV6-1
CASSEGALLAATDTQYF
TGTGCCAGCAGTGAAGGGGCCCTACTAGCGGCGACAGATACGCAGTATTTT
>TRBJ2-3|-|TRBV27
CASSLVGGRTDTQYF
TGTGCCAGCAGTTTAGTCGGCGGGCGCACAGATACGCAGTATTTT
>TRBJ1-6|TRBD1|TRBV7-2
CASSYRQGTNSPLHF
TGTGCCAGCAGCTACCGACAGGGGACTAATTCACCCCTCCACTTT
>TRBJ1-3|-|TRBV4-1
CASSPRNPTEASGNTIYF
TGCGCCAGCAGCCCGAGGAATCCCACGGAAGCCTCTGGAAACACCATATATTTT